These T cell receptor beta chains were read from a single sample in a study of T cell clusters in autoimmune cytopenias. TCRdb reworked the multiplex PCR reads into one entry per CDR3 protein, no DNA. The clone table shows around 3,100 distinct CDR3 sequences, with the ten largest holding more than 15%. Sequenced sample: peripheral blood. The receptors shown here come from a human donor with an autoimmune cytopenia or autoimmune hepatitis (not recorded which). The CDR3 runs from the conserved cysteine through the conserved F or W. Clone size is shown for a subset of rows, as once, few, many or a class of expanded clone.

>medium-sized|TRBV6-5|TRBJ1-5
CASSSYPGIANQPQHF
>medium-sized|TRBV11-1|TRBJ2-5
CASSSSRGPQETQYF
>medium-sized|TRBV11-2|TRBJ2-7
CASSLSPITPYEQYF
>-|TRBV10-3|TRBJ1-4
CAIRGETNEKLFF
>-|TRBV5-1|TRBJ1-4
CASTSGSTNEKLFF
>-|TRBV7-2|TRBJ1-3
CASSSSGGLGNTIYF
>medium-sized|TRBV12-3/TRBV12-4|TRBJ2-1
CASSSDPLEQFF
>medium-sized|TRBV19|TRBJ1-2
CASSPGLIQGLPNGYTF
>medium-sized|TRBV19|TRBJ2-7
CASSRDSVSYEQYF
>medium-sized|TRBV29-1|TRBJ1-4
CSAIQATNEKLFF
>medium-sized|TRBV19|TRBJ2-1
CASKPGDPGGIDEQFF
>medium-sized|TRBV6-5|TRBJ1-6
CASSYSQSYNSPLHF
>medium-sized|TRBV4-3|TRBJ2-1
CASSQEGWEEQFF
>medium-sized|TRBV12-3/TRBV12-4|TRBJ2-1
CASTLLTYNEQFF
>-|TRBV7-2|TRBJ1-2
CASSSLDRTNYGYTF
>-|TRBV20-1|TRBJ1-4
CSASRDRNEKLFF
>medium-sized|TRBV13|TRBJ2-7
CASRGTGGEQYF
>-|TRBV27|TRBJ2-2
CASSFWQGAPGWELFF
>-|TRBV18|TRBJ2-3
CASSPFPGGGTDTQYF
>-|TRBV6-2/TRBV6-3|TRBJ1-2
CASSWSPSSYNYTF
>medium-sized|TRBV5-1|TRBJ1-2
CASSFGGTGHGYTF
>medium-sized|TRBV5-4|TRBJ2-3
CASSNGQGYTDTQYF
>-|TRBV5-6|TRBJ1-4
CASSLVQGTNEKLFF
>medium-sized|TRBV6-5|TRBJ2-7
CASSYASGLSYEQYF
>medium-sized|TRBV5-4|TRBJ2-3
CASSFTDTQYF
>medium-sized|TRBV10-3|TRBJ1-3
CAISDWDRGQVPGNTIYF
>medium-sized|TRBV30|TRBJ2-2
CAWSVDRYTGELFF
>medium-sized|TRBV6-5|TRBJ2-3
CATGERGGADTQYF
>-|TRBV20-1|TRBJ2-7
CSPADGYEQYF
>-|TRBV14|TRBJ2-5
CASSKYRQETQYF
>-|TRBV6-1|TRBJ1-4
CASSEGNANEKLFF
>medium-sized|TRBV19|TRBJ2-1
CASMPPPAGGRNEQFF
>-|TRBV12-3/TRBV12-4|TRBJ2-1
CASSFWAASYNKQFF
>medium-sized|TRBV19|TRBJ1-1
CASSSALPNTEAFF
>medium-sized|TRBV6-6|TRBJ2-1
CASSPPGWGGNEQFF
>medium-sized|TRBV19|TRBJ2-1
CASSIRGRNEQFF
>medium-sized|TRBV18|TRBJ2-7
CASSLTGTVSYEQYF
>-|TRBV6-5|TRBJ1-1
CASSYKGTEAFF
>-|TRBV5-1|TRBJ1-4
CASSLGGTPGREKLFF
>medium-sized|TRBV5-5|TRBJ2-3
CASSFGQRHTDTQYF
>large|TRBV13|TRBJ2-7
CASRERQGKYYEQYF
>-|TRBV5-6|TRBJ1-5
CASSSAGGQPQHF
>-|TRBV7-2|TRBJ2-7
CASSLTSPGIPTGEQYF
>medium-sized|TRBV6-2/TRBV6-3|TRBJ1-5
CASNPGGGQSNQPQHF
>medium-sized|TRBV6-1|TRBJ2-1
CASSPEGYSYNEQFF
>-|TRBV12-3/TRBV12-4|TRBJ2-5
CASSLVRGGETQYF
>large|TRBV29-1|TRBJ2-7
CSVGIRVDEQYF
>medium-sized|TRBV18|TRBJ2-2
CASSPLGRGVSAGELFF
>-|TRBV4-2|TRBJ2-7
CASSQDRGGGNEQYF
>-|TRBV7-2|TRBJ1-1
CASSLNRLRNTEAFF
>medium-sized|TRBV19|TRBJ1-4
CASGTGEYLFF
>medium-sized|TRBV19|TRBJ2-5
CATGGFGETQYF